The source of this T cell receptor (beta chain) is a study of OX40 agonist ivuxolimab in advanced cancers. In the study overall: Those enrolled were approximately 87% male, with a mean age of around 57 years and ages from roughly 20 to 90. Findings of the study overall: The average count of expanded clones was higher among CD8+ T cells than among CD4+.

On this clone itself: The antigen is undetermined.

The protocol was immunoSEQ multiplex PCR, while the TCRdb copy is restricted to in-frame clones and leaves out a portion. This sample carries tens of thousands of clones, around nine tenths of them seen once, and the ten largest clones take less than 0.75%. The germline V gene encodes CDR1 SGDLS and CDR2 YYNGEE. The V end lost 6 bases, the J end lost 3 bases, and 20 bases lay between the germline ends. The CDR3 runs 16 residues. It was autoimmune disease history or systemic immunosuppression that excluded patients. The material was CD4+ or CD8+ T cells sorted from blood, obtained in a trial of the OX40 agonist ivuxolimab. The chain carries TRBV9 and TRBJ2-3, with a weak D call TRBD2 (7 bases). The clonotype was recovered from an adult with an advanced solid tumor such as melanoma, head and neck, liver or kidney cancer. The CDR3 here is CASTVAEGGRTDTQYF. The CDR3 nucleotides read TGTGCCAGCACCGTGGCGGAGGGGGGGAGGACAGATACGCAGTATTTT.